Below are 18 T cell receptor beta chains sequenced from a single sample in a study of T-cell memory formation after mild COVID-19. TCRdb fed the 5' RACE reads into MiXCR, producing one record per CDR3 protein. The data contain some 300,000 distinct CDR3 sequences, 20% to 25% of them singletons. Sequenced material: PBMCs or a T cell subset sorted from them (not recorded which). The receptors were gathered from a man aged 18 to 30 who had mild COVID-19 (a few samples of this study predate the infection). Cell type and time point are not known.

This clonotype was counted a few times. As DNA, the CDR3 is TGCGCCAGCAGCCGGGACAGTTGGAGAGAGCAGTACTTC. Amino acid sequence: CASSRDSWREQYF. The chain uses TRBV5-1 and TRBJ2-7; 7 bases fit TRBD1. The CDR3 length is 13 residues. Looked up from germline, CDR1 is SGHRS and CDR2 is YFSETQ. V trimming: 4 bases; J trimming: 7 bases; junction bases outside the gene matches: 8.

The chain combines TRBV7-2 with TRBJ1-6; 10 nucleotides align to TRBD1. This CDR3 is 14 amino acids long. J was trimmed by 9 bases and V by 5 bases; bases with no gene match: 4. The germline gives CDR1 SGHTA, CDR2 FQGNSA. This CDR3 is CASSPTGGSSPLHF. In DNA, the CDR3 is TGTGCCAGCAGCCCGACAGGGGGCAGTTCACCCCTCCACTTT.

V is TRBV2 and J is TRBJ2-5, with D possibly being TRBD2 (5 bases). Trimming took 4 bases from V and 5 from J, leaving 11 bases between them. Germline V gene lookup returns CDR1 SNHLY and CDR2 FYNNEI. The CDR3 is 13 residues long. The CDR3 DNA sequence: TGTGCCAGCAGTGTGAGGGAGTCGGAGACCCAGTACTTC. Translation gives CASSVRESETQYF.

This clonotype was picked up many times. This chain uses TRBV7-2 with TRBJ2-3, with D maybe TRBD1 (7 bases). The CDR3 is made up of 17 amino acids. Germline lookup yields CDR1 SGHTA and CDR2 FQGNSA. V was trimmed by 5 bases and J by 6 bases, leaving 24 bases between them. CDR3 DNA: TGTGCCAGCAGCCGACAAAAGGGCAGGGGGGCTAGGGATACGCAGTATTTT. Translation: CASSRQKGRGARDTQYF. Supplemented by reference TRBV7-2 and TRBJ2-3, the full variable domain reads GAGVSQSPSNKVTEKGKDVELRCDPISGHTALYWYRQSLGQGLEFLIYFQGNSAPDKSGLPSDRFSAERTGGSVSTLTIQRTQQEDSAVYLCASSRQKGRGARDTQYFGPGTRLTVL.

This clonotype was picked up a small number of times. This chain joins TRBV3-1 and TRBJ2-2; D gene unclear. Looked up from germline, CDR1 is LGHDT and CDR2 is YNNKEL (reference sequence). The CDR3 covers 15 residues. Trimming shortened V by 0 bases and J by 7 bases, and 12 bases separated the two germline ends. CDR3 nucleotides: TGTGCCAGCAGCCAAGATTGGGGTTCTAACGGGGAGCTGTTTTTT. Protein product: CASSQDWGSNGELFF.

In its sample, this clonotype was seen a few times. The rearrangement uses TRBV6-2 or TRBV6-3 and TRBJ2-3, with 7 bases aligning to TRBD2. The germline CDR1 and CDR2 sequences are MNHEY and SVGEGT. With 6 bases clipped from V and 4 bases from J, the junction kept 7 bases outside the gene matches. The CDR3 is 14 amino acids. The CDR3 here is CASSRGESSDTQYF. The DNA for the CDR3 is TGTGCCAGCAGCCGGGGGGAATCATCAGATACGCAGTATTTT.

CDR3 bases: TGCAGTGCTAGAGGGCCCTCAGTCCCTACCTACGAGCAGTACTTC. Protein sequence: CSARGPSVPTYEQYF. The J gene is TRBJ2-7, the V gene TRBV20-1; the D is unclear. V was shortened by 1 base and J by 2 bases, with 15 bases between the two germline ends. Germline loops: CDR1 DFQATT, CDR2 SNEGSKA (reference sequence). The CDR3 covers 15 residues.

This clonotype turned up a few times. This chain connects TRBV7-9 to TRBJ1-1, with 7 bases that match TRBD1. This CDR3 spans 15 amino acids. Losses at the gene ends were 2 bases for V and 1 base for J; bases not matched to a gene: 4. Per germline, CDR1 SEHNR and CDR2 FQNEAQ (reference sequence). CDR3 nucleotides: TGTGCCAGCAGCTTACTCCGGGACAGGAACACTGAAGCTTTCTTT. Its translation: CASSLLRDRNTEAFF.

In its sample, this clonotype was seen a few times. This sequence joins TRBV4-2 and TRBJ2-1; D is undetermined. In germline, CDR1 is LGHNA, CDR2 YNFKEQ. This CDR3 region has 13 residues. Trimming left V 1 base short and J 10 bases short, with 11 bases between. CDR3 nucleotide sequence: TGTGCCAGCAGCCAAGGGGGATCGTTAGAGCAGTTCTTC. Amino acids: CASSQGGSLEQFF.

This clonotype was observed a handful of times. The chain links TRBV28 to TRBJ1-2; D gene uncertain. The CDR3 runs to 10 residues. V was pared by 8 bases and J by 8 bases, with 9 bases between. Germline V gene sequence: CDR1 MDHEN, CDR2 SYDVKM. The CDR3 protein is CASGLRGYTF. The CDR3 DNA is TGTGCCAGCGGGCTGAGGGGCTACACCTTC.

The chain employs TRBV5-1 and TRBJ2-7; a possible D gene is TRBD1 (7 bases). CDR3 length: 14 residues. Germline V gene lookup returns CDR1 SGHRS and CDR2 YFSETQ. V dropped 0 bases and J dropped 3 bases, with 10 bases sitting between them. CDR3 protein: CASSLAGGLYEQYF. The DNA of the CDR3 is TGCGCCAGCAGCTTGGCAGGGGGACTCTACGAGCAGTACTTC.

The DNA of the CDR3 is TGTGCCAGCAGTGTGGGACTAGTGGATACGCAGTATTTT. Encoded protein: CASSVGLVDTQYF. The chain carries TRBV25-1 and TRBJ2-3, with TRBD2 matching over 8 bases. CDR3 size: 13 residues. V shed 4 bases and J 6 bases; nucleotides not matched to a gene: 3. Germline CDR1 and CDR2: MGHDK and SYGVNS. The full variable domain, its missing parts supplied by reference TRBV25-1 and TRBJ2-3, is EADIYQTPRYLVIGTGKKITLECSQTMGHDKMYWYQQDPGMELHLIHYSYGVNSTEKGDLSSESTVSRIRTEHFPLTLESARPSHTSQYLCASSVGLVDTQYFGPGTRLTVL.

This chain connects TRBV27 to TRBJ2-1; 7 bases match TRBD2. The V segment lost 5 bases and the J segment 5 bases; nucleotides outside the gene matches: 3. The CDR3 totals 13 residues. Germline V gene sequence: CDR1 MNHEY, CDR2 SMNVEV (reference sequence). In DNA, the CDR3 is TGTGCCAGCAGTCCGGGACTACACAATGAGCAGTTCTTC. It yields the protein CASSPGLHNEQFF.

A few counts support this clonotype. The chain joins TRBV3-1 to TRBJ1-1; tentative D call: TRBD1 (6 bases). V dropped 0 bases and J dropped 5 bases, with 10 bases sitting between them. Germline V lookup: CDR1 LGHDT, CDR2 YNNKEL (reference sequence). The CDR3 loop spans 14 amino acids. CDR3 loop: CASSQDRQGTEAFF. CDR3 coding DNA: TGTGCCAGCAGCCAAGATAGGCAGGGGACTGAAGCTTTCTTT.

This clonotype was seen many times. V is TRBV29-1 and J is TRBJ1-2, with 9 bases that match TRBD1. The V gene's germline CDR1 is SQVTM and CDR2 ANQGSEA. The CDR3 runs 14 residues. V shed 5 bases, J shed 5 bases, and the junction held 9 bases outside the gene matches. Here the CDR3 reads CSVYPLGQGYGYTF. CDR3 bases: TGCAGCGTTTACCCTCTAGGACAGGGGTATGGCTACACCTTC.

This chain links TRBV30 with TRBJ1-3; D gene uncertain. Germline V CDR1 and CDR2: GTSNPN, SVGIG (reference sequence). Trimming took 4 bases from V and 2 from J, leaving 9 bases between them. CDR3 length: 13 amino acids. The CDR3 here is CAWKRETGNTIYF. CDR3 DNA sequence: TGTGCCTGGAAGCGGGAAACTGGAAACACCATATATTTT.

The V gene is TRBV5-1, the J gene TRBJ2-7, with D perhaps matching TRBD2 (5 bases). The CDR3 is 14 residues long. Trimming left V 1 base short and J 5 bases short, with 13 bases between. The germline V gene encodes CDR1 SGHRS and CDR2 YFSETQ. The CDR3 bases are TGCGCCAGCAGCTTGCATCCGGGGAACGACGAGCAGTACGTC. Residues: CASSLHPGNDEQYV.

The genes are TRBV13 and TRBJ2-3; TRBD1 or TRBD2 may be the D gene (5 bases each). V was shortened by 8 bases and J by 6 bases, with 15 bases between the two germline ends. CDR1 is PRHDT and CDR2 is FYEKMQ in the germline V gene (reference sequence). The CDR3 has 13 amino acids. As DNA, the CDR3 is TGTGCCAGCGGGACCCGCGACCGGGATACGCAGTATTTT. This gives the protein CASGTRDRDTQYF. The full variable domain, rest sourced from reference TRBV13 and TRBJ2-3, is AAGVIQSPRHLIKEKRETATLKCYPIPRHDTVYWYQQGPGQDPQFLISFYEKMQSDKGSIPDRFSAQQFSDYHSELNMSSLELGDSALYFCASGTRDRDTQYFGPGTRLTVL.